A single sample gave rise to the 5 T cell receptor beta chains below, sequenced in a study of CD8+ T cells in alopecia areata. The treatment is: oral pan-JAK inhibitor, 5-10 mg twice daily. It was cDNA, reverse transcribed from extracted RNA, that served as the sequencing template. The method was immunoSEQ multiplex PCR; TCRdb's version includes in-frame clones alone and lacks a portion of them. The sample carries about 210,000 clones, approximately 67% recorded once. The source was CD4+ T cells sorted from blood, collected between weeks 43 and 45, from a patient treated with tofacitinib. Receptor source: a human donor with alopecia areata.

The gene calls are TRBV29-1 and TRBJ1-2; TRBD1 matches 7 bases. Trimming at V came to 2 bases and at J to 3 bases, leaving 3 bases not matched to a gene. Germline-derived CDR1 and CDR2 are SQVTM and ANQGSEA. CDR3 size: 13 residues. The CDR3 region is CSVENRGDYGYTF. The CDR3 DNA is TGCAGCGTTGAAAACAGGGGCGACTATGGCTACACCTTC. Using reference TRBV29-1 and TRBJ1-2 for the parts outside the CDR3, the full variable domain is SAVISQKPSRDICQRGTSLTIQCQVDSQVTMMFWYRQQPGQSLTLIATANQGSEATYESGFVIDKFPISRPNLTFSTLTVSNMSPEDSSIYLCSVENRGDYGYTFGSGTRLTVV.

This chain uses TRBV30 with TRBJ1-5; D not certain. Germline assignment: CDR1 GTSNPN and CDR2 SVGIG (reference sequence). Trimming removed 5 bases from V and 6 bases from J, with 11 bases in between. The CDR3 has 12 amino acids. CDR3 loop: CAWGRAGQPQHF. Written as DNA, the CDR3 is TGTGCCTGGGGTCGAGCTGGTCAGCCCCAGCATTTT.

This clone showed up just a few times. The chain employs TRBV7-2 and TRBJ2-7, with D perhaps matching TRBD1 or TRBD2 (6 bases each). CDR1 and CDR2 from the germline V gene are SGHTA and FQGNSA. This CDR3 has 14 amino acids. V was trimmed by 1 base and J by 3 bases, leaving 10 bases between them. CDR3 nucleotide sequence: TGTGCCAGCAGCTTAGGGGGGGCGAGCTACGAGCAGTACTTC. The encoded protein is CASSLGGASYEQYF.

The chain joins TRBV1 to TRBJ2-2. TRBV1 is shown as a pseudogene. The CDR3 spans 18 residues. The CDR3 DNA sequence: TGCACCAGCAGCCAGAACCTTGGGCCAAGCGCGAACACCGGGGAGCTGTTTTTT. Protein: CTSSQNLGPSANTGELFF.

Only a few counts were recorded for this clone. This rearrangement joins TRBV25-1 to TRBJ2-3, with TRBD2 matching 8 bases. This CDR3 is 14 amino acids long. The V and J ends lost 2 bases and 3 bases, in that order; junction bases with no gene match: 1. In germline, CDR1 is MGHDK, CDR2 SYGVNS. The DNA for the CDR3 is TGTGCCAGCAGTGAAGCGGGGGGAACAGATACGCAGTATTTT. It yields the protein CASSEAGGTDTQYF.